Many counts were recorded for the clone carrying this T cell receptor beta chain. Germline-derived CDR1 and CDR2 are SGHTA and FQGNSA. The V segment lost 5 bases and the J segment 4 bases; nucleotides outside the gene matches: 6. This CDR3 contains 14 residues. These data originate in a study of T-cell reconstitution after alpha-beta-depleted transplantation in children. As it was prepared, the TCRbeta library received unique molecular identifiers. MiXCR, run by TCRdb on the PCR reads, gives a single entry per CDR3 protein. The data hold some 350,000 distinct CDR3 sequences, with approximately 10% observed a single time.

Specimen: PBMCs from the stem cell graft donor, collected from the stem cell graft. This clonotype was obtained from a human donor who donated a stem cell graft to a child with acute lymphoblastic leukemia. This chain joins TRBV7-2 and TRBJ2-5; 8 bases are a match to TRBD2. In DNA form, the CDR3 reads TGTGCCAGCAGCAAAGCGGGAGTGCGAGAGACCCAGTACTTC. Translation: CASSKAGVRETQYF.